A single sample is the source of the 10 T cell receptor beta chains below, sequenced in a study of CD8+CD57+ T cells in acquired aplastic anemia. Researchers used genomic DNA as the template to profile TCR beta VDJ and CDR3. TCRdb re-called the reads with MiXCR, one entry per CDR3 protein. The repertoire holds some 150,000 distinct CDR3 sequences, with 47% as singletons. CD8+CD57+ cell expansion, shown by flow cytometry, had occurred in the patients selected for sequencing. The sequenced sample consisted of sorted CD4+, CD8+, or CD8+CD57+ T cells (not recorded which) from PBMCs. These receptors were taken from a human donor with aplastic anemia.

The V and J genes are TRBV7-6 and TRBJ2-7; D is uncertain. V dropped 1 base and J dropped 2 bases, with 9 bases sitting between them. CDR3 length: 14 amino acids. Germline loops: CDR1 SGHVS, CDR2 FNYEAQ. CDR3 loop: CASSLEAGTYEQYF. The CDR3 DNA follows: TGTGCCAGCAGCTTAGAAGCAGGTACCTACGAGCAGTACTTC. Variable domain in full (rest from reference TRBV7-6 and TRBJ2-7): GAGVSQSPRYKVTKRGQDVALRCDPISGHVSLYWYRQALGQGPEFLTYFNYEAQQDKSGLPNDRFSAERPEGSISTLTIQRTEQRDSAMYRCASSLEAGTYEQYFGPGTRLTVT.

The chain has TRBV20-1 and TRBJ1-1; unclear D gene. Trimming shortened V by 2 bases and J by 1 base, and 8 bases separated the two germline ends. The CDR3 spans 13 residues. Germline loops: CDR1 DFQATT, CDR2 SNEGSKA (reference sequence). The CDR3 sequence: CSARTPENTEAFF. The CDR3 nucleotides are TGCAGTGCTAGAACCCCAGAGAACACTGAAGCTTTCTTT.

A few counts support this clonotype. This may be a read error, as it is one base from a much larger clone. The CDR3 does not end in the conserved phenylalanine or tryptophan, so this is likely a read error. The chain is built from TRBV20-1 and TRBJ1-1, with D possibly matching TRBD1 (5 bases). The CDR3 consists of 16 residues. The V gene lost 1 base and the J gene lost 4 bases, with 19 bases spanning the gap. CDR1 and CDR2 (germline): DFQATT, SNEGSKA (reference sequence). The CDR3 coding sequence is TGCAGTGCTAGAGTGGGAGGTGGGGCCTCGGGCACTGAAGCTTTCCTT. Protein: CSARVGGGASGTEAFL.

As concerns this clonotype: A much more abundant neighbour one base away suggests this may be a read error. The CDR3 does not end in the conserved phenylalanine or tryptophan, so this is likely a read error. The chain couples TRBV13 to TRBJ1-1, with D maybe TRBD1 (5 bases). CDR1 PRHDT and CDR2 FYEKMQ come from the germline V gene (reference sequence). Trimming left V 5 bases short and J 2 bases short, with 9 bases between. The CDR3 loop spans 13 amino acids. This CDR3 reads CASSATVNTEAFL. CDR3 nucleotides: TGTGCCAGCAGCGCGACAGTTAACACTGAAGCTTTCCTT.

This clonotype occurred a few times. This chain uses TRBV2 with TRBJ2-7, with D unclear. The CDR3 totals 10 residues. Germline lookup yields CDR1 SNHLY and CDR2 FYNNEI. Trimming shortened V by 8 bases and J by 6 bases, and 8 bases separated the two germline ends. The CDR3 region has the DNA TGTGCCAGCGCGTGGTTCGAGCAGTACTTC. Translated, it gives CASAWFEQYF.

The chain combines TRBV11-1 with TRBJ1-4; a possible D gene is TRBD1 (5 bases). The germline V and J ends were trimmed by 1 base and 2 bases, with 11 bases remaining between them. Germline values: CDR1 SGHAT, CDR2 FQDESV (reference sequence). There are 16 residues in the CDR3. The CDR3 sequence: CASSLVSGSTNEKLFF. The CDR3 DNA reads TGTGCCAGCAGCTTAGTATCAGGGTCGACTAATGAAAAACTGTTTTTT.

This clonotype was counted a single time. CDR3 amino acids: CATSDLSFSYTEAFF. CDR3 nucleotides: TGTGCCACCAGTGATCTCTCCTTTTCGTACACTGAAGCTTTCTTT. The J gene is TRBJ1-1, the V gene TRBV24-1; D uncertain. V lost 3 bases and J lost 3, with 13 bases in between. The CDR3 spans 15 residues. The germline CDR1 and CDR2 sequences are KGHDR and SFDVKD.

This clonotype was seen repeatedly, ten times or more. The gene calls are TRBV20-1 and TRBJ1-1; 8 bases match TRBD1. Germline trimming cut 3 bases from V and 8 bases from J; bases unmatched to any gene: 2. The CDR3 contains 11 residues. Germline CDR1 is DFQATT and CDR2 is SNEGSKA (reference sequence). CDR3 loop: CSASRTGEAFF. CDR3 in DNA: TGCAGTGCTAGTAGGACAGGGGAAGCTTTCTTT.

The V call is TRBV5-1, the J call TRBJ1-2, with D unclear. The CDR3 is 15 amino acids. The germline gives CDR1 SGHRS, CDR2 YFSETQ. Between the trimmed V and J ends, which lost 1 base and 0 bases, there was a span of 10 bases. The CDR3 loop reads CASSLSQAPNYGYTF. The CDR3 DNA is TGCGCCAGCAGCTTGTCCCAGGCACCTAACTATGGCTACACCTTC.

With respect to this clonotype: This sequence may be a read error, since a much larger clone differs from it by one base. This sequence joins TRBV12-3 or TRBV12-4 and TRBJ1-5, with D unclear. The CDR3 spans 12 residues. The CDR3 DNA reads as TGTACCAGCAGTTTAGGAAGACAGCCCCAGCATTTT. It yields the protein CTSSLGRQPQHF.